This T cell receptor (beta chain) was retrieved from a study of blood T cell repertoires in COVID-19. Overall study context: Samples of COVID-19 (acute and convalescent) were obtained from the United States, Italy and Spain. PBMCs, B-cell-depleted T cells, or T cells provided the cDNA or gDNA that made up the material.

Authors' processing steps: Quantification of nucleated cells was approximated via reference gene primer amplification. Assay: immunoSEQ multiplex PCR; the TCRdb copy retains only in-frame clones and omits some. The V and J calls and the clone size are those of that table, but D and trimming were determined from the DNA. The sample holds about 190,000 clones, around 86% seen once. Trimming cost V 5 bases and J 3 bases; bases outside gene matches: 4. The length of the CDR3 is 13 residues. Germline V gene data show CDR1 as KGHSH and CDR2 as LQKENI. This TCR was recovered from a man in his forties with acute or convalescent COVID-19. The rearrangement joins TRBV18 to TRBJ2-7; the match to TRBD1 covers 7 bases. The sample consisted of peripheral blood. The CDR3 protein is CASSARDSYEQYF. CDR3 nucleotide sequence: TGTGCCAGCTCAGCCAGGGACAGCTACGAGCAGTACTTC.